The clone carrying this TCR beta chain was seen more than once but under ten times. Its antigen remains unknown. Each CDR3 protein gets one entry after TCRdb re-called the RT-PCR reads with MiXCR. The sample has just over 300,000 distinct CDR3 sequences; 21% are singletons. The sample belongs to a study of response to subunit inactivated influenza vaccine. The study, taken as a whole, reports: Authors proposed each seasonal influenza vaccination draws in few new T cells.

Germline-derived CDR1 and CDR2 are MNHNS and SASEGT. The CDR3 spans 15 residues. Trimming shortened V by 6 bases and J by 10 bases, and 19 bases separated the two germline ends. The material sequenced was PBMCs from blood, taken about 20 months after vaccination. The V and J genes are TRBV6-1 and TRBJ1-6, with D possibly being TRBD1 (6 bases). The sequence was collected from a man aged 50-75 years who received an inactivated influenza vaccine. The DNA of the CDR3 is TGTGCCAGCAGATTTTCACAGGGAGGCGGATCACCCCTCCACTTT. Translation: CASRFSQGGGSPLHF.